The entry below gives a single T cell receptor (beta chain) sequence along with its context. This specimen comes from a study of T-cell reconstitution after alpha-beta-depleted transplantation in children. Unique molecular identifiers were built into the TCRbeta library. TCRdb re-analysed the PCR reads in MiXCR, keeping a single row per CDR3 protein. Here the sample spans hundreds of thousands of distinct CDR3 sequences, 9.5% to 15% being singletons. V lost 0 bases and J lost 5, with 12 bases in between. Per the germline V gene, CDR1 is SGDLS and CDR2 is YYNGEE. The CDR3 contains 14 residues. This specimen consisted of PBMCs from the stem cell graft donor, obtained from the stem cell graft. The source is a human donor who donated a stem cell graft to a child with combined immunodeficiency. The chain couples TRBV9 to TRBJ2-7; D uncertain. The chain's CDR3 is CASSVAGVWDEQYF. The CDR3 DNA reads TGTGCCAGCAGCGTAGCTGGCGTTTGGGACGAGCAGTACTTC.